This T cell receptor beta chain derives from a study of early stage breast cancer tumors. As for the study in general: Invasive lobular carcinomas made up about 30% of the 12 ER+/PR+/HER2- tumors. Average read coverage per sample was 7.5 to 10-fold. Overall study findings and caveats: Tumor and normal breast were distinguished via blood comparison in 14 of 16 patients. Commonly generated sequences made up most enriched TCRB sequences shared between patients.

As regards this clone: Its specificity is not known.

Clones were read by immunoSEQ multiplex PCR, and TCRdb kept only the in-frame ones, dropping some. Of more than 55,000 clones listed, less than 90% were seen once; the top ten hold 4% to 5%. There are 14 residues in the CDR3. The germline V and J ends were trimmed by 7 bases and 1 base, with 13 bases remaining between them. Per the germline V gene, CDR1 is SNHLY and CDR2 is FYNNEI. This sequence originates from a person aged 35-49 years with breast cancer. Sequenced sample: blood. The chain has TRBV2 and TRBJ1-1, with D perhaps matching TRBD1 (6 bases). CDR3 residues: CASTEQGGNTEAFF. For the CDR3, the DNA is TGTGCCAGCACCGAACAGGGAGGGAACACTGAAGCTTTCTTT.